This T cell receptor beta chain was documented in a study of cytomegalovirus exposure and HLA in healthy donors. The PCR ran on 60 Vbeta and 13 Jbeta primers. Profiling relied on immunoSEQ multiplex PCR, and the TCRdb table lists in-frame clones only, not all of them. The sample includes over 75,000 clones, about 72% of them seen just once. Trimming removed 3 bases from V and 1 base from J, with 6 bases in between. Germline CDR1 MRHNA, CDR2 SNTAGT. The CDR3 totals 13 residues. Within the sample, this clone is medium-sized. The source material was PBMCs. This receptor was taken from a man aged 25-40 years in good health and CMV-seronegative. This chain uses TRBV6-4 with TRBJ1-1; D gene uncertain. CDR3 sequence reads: CASSEAENTEAFF. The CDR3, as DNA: TGTGCCAGCAGTGAGGCGGAGAACACTGAAGCTTTCTTT.